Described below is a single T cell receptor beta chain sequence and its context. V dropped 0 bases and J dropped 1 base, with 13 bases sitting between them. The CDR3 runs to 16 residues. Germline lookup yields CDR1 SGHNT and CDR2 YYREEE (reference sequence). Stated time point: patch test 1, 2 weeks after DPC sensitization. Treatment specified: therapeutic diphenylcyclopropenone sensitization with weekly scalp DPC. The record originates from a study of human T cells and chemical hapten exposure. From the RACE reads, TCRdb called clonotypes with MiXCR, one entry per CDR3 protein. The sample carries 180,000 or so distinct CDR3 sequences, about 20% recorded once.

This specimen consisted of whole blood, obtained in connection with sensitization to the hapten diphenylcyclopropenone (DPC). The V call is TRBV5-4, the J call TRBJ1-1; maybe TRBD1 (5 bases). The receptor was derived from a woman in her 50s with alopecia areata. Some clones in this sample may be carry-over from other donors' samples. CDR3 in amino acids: CASSLAPGTKNTEAFF. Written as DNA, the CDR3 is TGTGCCAGCAGCTTGGCTCCCGGGACTAAGAACACTGAAGCTTTCTTT. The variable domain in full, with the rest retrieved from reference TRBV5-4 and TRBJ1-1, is ETGVTQSPTHLIKTRGQQVTLRCSSQSGHNTVSWYQQALGQGPQFIFQYYREEENGRGNFPPRFSGLQFPNYSSELNVNALELDDSALYLCASSLAPGTKNTEAFFGQGTRLTVV.